The clone carrying this T cell receptor beta chain was picked up a small number of times. Its antigen is as yet unknown. The protocol was immunoSEQ multiplex PCR, while the TCRdb copy is restricted to in-frame clones and leaves out a portion. Of 110,000 or so clones in the sample, more than 70% were seen once. The data were obtained in a study of T cell responses to AZD1222 COVID-19 vaccine. Points from the study as a whole: Seropositivity was recorded at baseline in only 6 or 7 AZD1222 recipients. The donor cohort was predominantly white British with a female majority, and clonal diversity may have been underestimated.

The CDR3 totals 15 residues. Trimming took 0 bases from V and 2 from J, leaving 9 bases between them. Germline V CDR1 and CDR2: LGHNA, YNFKEQ. The starting material was peripheral blood, obtained 28 days after the second AZD1222 dose. This receptor was obtained from an adult who received the AZD1222 COVID-19 vaccine. The chain couples TRBV4-2 to TRBJ2-3, with D unclear. In DNA form, the CDR3 reads TGTGCCAGCAGCCAAGACAACCAAGCCACAGATACGCAGTATTTT. Translated: CASSQDNQATDTQYF.